The sequence of this T cell receptor beta chain was determined in a study of CD8+ T cells in alopecia areata. Study results and limitations: Significant decreases in scalp clonality and expanded CD8+ clones followed tofacitinib treatment.

Sequencing relied on a cDNA template that was reverse transcribed from extracted RNA. Using immunoSEQ multiplex PCR, the repertoire was profiled, and TCRdb retains in-frame clones only, with some absent. This sample carries approximately 280,000 clones, 55% to 75% of them seen once, and the ten largest clones take under 2%. Notes on this clone: The antigen is undetermined.

Specified treatment: oral pan-JAK inhibitor, 5-10 mg twice daily. From germline, CDR1 is MNHEY and CDR2 SVGAGI. The ends were cut back, 3 bases at V and 0 bases at J, with 8 bases in the middle. This CDR3 region has 15 residues. This sequence was found in a human donor with alopecia areata. V is TRBV6-5 and J is TRBJ2-2, with a possible D match to TRBD2 (5 bases). The source was CD4+ T cells sorted from blood, collected at week 24, from a patient treated with tofacitinib. The CDR3 nucleotides read TGTGCCAGCAGTTATCGGAGGACGAACACCGGGGAGCTGTTTTTT. This codes for CASSYRRTNTGELFF.